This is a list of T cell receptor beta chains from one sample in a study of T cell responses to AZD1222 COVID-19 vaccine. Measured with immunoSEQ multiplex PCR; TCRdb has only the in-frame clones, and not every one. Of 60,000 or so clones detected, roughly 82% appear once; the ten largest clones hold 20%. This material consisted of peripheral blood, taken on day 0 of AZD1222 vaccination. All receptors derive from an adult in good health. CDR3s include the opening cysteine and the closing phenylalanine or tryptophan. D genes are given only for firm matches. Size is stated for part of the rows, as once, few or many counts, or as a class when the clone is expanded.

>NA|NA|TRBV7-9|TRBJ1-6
CASTSTSGDSPLHF
TGTGCCAGCACCTCCACCTCGGGGGATTCACCCCTCCACTTT
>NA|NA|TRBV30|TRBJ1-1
CASLLNTEAFF
TGTGCCTCCTTATTGAACACTGAAGCTTTCTTT
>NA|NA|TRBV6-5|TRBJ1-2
CASSPTNGYTF
TGTGCCAGCAGTCCTACTAATGGCTACACCTTC
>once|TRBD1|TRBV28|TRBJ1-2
CASSLYPRQGKGYTF
TGTGCCAGCAGTTTATACCCCCGACAGGGAAAGGGCTACACCTTC
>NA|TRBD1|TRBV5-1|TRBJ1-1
CASSLERGQQGLNTEAFF
TGCGCCAGCAGCTTGGAGAGGGGACAGCAAGGCTTGAACACTGAAGCTTTCTTT
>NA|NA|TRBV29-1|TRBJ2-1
CSVKGGKGSYNEQFF
TGCAGCGTCAAAGGGGGGAAGGGATCCTACAATGAGCAGTTCTTC
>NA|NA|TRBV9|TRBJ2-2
CASSRDFSNTGELFF
TGTGCCAGCTCCCGGGACTTTTCGAACACCGGGGAGCTGTTTTTT
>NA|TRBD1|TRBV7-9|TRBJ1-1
CASSQPLGQGGTEAFF
TGTGCCAGCAGCCAGCCCCTAGGACAGGGGGGAACTGAAGCTTTCTTT
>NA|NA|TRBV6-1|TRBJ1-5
CASSEVGISNQPQHF
TGTGCCAGCAGTGAAGTAGGTATAAGCAATCAGCCCCAGCATTTT
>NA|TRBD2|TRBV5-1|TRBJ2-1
CASRLAGVSYNEQFF
TGCGCCAGCAGACTAGCGGGAGTTTCCTACAATGAGCAGTTCTTC
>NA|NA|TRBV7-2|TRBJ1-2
CASKGYTNYGYTF
TGTGCCAGCAAAGGTTATACAAACTATGGCTACACCTTC
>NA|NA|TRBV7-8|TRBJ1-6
CASSLTPFGGNSPLHF
TGTGCCAGCAGCTTAACCCCCTTTGGGGGTAATTCACCCCTCCACTTT
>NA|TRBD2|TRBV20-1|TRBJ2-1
CSASSGGGQFF
TGCAGTGCGTCTAGCGGGGGCGGCCAGTTCTTC
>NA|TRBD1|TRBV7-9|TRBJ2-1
CASSSGQLNEQFF
TGTGCCAGCAGCTCGGGACAGCTCAATGAGCAGTTCTTC
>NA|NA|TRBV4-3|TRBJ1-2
CASSQEVGGQSYGYTF
TGCGCCAGCAGCCAAGAGGTTGGGGGGCAGAGCTATGGCTACACCTTC
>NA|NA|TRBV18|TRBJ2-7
CASSPQGAYEQYF
TGTGCCAGCTCACCACAGGGGGCCTACGAGCAGTACTTC
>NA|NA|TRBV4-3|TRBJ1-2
CASSRGETANYGYTF
TGCGCCAGCAGCCGAGGGGAGACGGCTAACTATGGCTACACCTTC
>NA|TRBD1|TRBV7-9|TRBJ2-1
CASSLNRGTYNEQFF
TGTGCCAGCAGCTTAAACAGGGGAACCTACAATGAGCAGTTCTTC
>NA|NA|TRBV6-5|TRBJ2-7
CASSRTGFYEQYF
TGTGCCAGCAGTCGTACGGGGTTCTACGAGCAGTACTTC
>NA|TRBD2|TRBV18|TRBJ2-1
CASSPQYGERDSYNEQFF
TGTGCCAGCTCACCCCAGTACGGAGAGCGGGACTCCTACAATGAGCAGTTCTTC
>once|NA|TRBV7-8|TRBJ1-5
CASSLKDRVQGRGQPQHF
TGTGCCAGCAGCTTAAAAGATCGGGTACAGGGTAGGGGTCAGCCCCAGCATTTT
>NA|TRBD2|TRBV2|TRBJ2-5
CASSGPPGSGRFFGQETQYF
TGTGCCAGCAGTGGCCCCCCAGGGAGCGGGAGATTCTTCGGCCAAGAGACCCAGTACTTC
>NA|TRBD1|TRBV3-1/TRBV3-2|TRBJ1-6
CASSQAGTERSPLHF
TGTGCCAGCAGCCAAGCTGGGACAGAACGCTCACCCCTCCACTTT
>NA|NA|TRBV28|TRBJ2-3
CASSLSGEYTQYF
TGTGCCAGCAGTTTATCCGGGGAGTATACGCAGTATTTT
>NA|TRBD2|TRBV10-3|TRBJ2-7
CAITGGAAGGEQYF
TGTGCCATCACCGGGGGGGCGGCCGGGGGCGAGCAGTACTTC
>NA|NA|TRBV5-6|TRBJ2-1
CASLVAGAYSYNEQFF
TGTGCCAGTTTGGTGGCGGGGGCCTACTCCTACAATGAGCAGTTCTTC
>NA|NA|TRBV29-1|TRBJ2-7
CSVEGTAYEQYF
TGCAGCGTTGAAGGGACAGCCTACGAGCAGTACTTC
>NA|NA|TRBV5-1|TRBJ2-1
CASSLAASLISYNEQFF
TGCGCCAGCAGCTTGGCAGCGTCCCTAATCTCCTACAATGAGCAGTTCTTC
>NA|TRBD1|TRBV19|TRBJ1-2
CASSRGQGVYGYTF
TGTGCCAGTAGTAGGGGACAGGGAGTTTATGGCTACACCTTC
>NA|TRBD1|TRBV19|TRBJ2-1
CASSPTGGNYNEQFF
TGTGCCAGTAGTCCCACAGGGGGCAACTACAATGAGCAGTTCTTC
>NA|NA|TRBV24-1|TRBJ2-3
CATSDLQPGRDTQYF
TGTGCCACCAGTGATTTGCAACCAGGCCGAGATACGCAGTATTTT
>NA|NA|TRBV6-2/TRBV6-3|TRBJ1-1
CASSYGVPPVNTEAFF
TGTGCCAGCAGTTACGGGGTGCCTCCCGTGAACACTGAAGCTTTCTTT
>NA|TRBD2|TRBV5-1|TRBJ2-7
CASSMAGAYEQYF
TGCGCCAGCAGCATGGCGGGGGCCTACGAGCAGTACTTC